Below are 24 T cell receptor beta chains sequenced from a single sample in a study of T cells in Graves' hyperthyroidism and ophthalmopathy. Amplified regions were TCR beta CDR3 sequences from RNA transcripts. HTBI primers were the set used in a first-round RT-PCR of the TCR CDR3. MiXCR was run by TCRdb on the multiplex PCR reads, yielding one entry per CDR3 protein. The sample shows around 600,000 distinct CDR3 sequences, roughly 15% of them seen only once. Sequencing was performed on blood. The source of these receptors is a woman between 50 and 59 years old with Graves' ophthalmopathy.

This clonotype was detected ten times or more. The chain has TRBV11-2 and TRBJ2-1; TRBD2 matches at 8 bases. In germline, CDR1 is SGHAT, CDR2 FQNNGV. This CDR3 comprises 15 residues. V gave up 0 bases and J gave up 3 bases; unmatched junction bases: 1. This chain's CDR3 is CASSLESGSYNEQFF. CDR3 DNA sequence: TGTGCCAGCAGCTTAGAGAGCGGGAGCTACAATGAGCAGTTCTTC.

The chain employs TRBV13 and TRBJ2-5; 7 nucleotides match TRBD2. The J call is uncertain, as TRBJ2-1 better fits the DNA end. In germline, CDR1 is PRHDT, CDR2 FYEKMQ (reference sequence). This CDR3 comprises 13 residues. The CDR3 sequence: CASSPSGQETQFF. The CDR3 DNA follows: TGTGCCAGCAGTCCTAGCGGCCAAGAGACCCAGTTCTTC.

The rearrangement links TRBV6-2 or TRBV6-3 to TRBJ1-1; D possibly corresponds to TRBD1 (6 bases). Germline lookup yields CDR1 MNHEY and CDR2 SVGEGT. The CDR3 has 15 amino acids. The V end was cut by 7 bases, the J end by 6 bases, with 21 bases between. CDR3 DNA: TGTGCCAGCAATAATAGACAGGACACCTATCCTGAAGCTTTCTTT. This sequence encodes CASNNRQDTYPEAFF.

This clonotype showed up many times. V gene TRBV7-2 combines with J gene TRBJ1-1; maybe TRBD1 (5 bases). The V and J ends lost 5 bases and 6 bases respectively, with 13 bases between them. The length of the CDR3 is 13 residues. CDR1 is SGHTA and CDR2 is FQGNSA in the germline V gene. CDR3 DNA sequence: TGTGCCAGCAGCCTACACCGACAGTCTGAAGCTTTCTTT. Its protein is CASSLHRQSEAFF. Drawing the rest from reference TRBV7-2 and TRBJ1-1, the complete variable domain is GAGVSQSPSNKVTEKGKDVELRCDPISGHTALYWYRQSLGQGLEFLIYFQGNSAPDKSGLPSDRFSAERTGGSVSTLTIQRTQQEDSAVYLCASSLHRQSEAFFGQGTRLTVV.

This clonotype was detected ten times or more. J is TRBJ1-3 and V is TRBV11-2; TRBD1 is a possible D gene (6 bases). The CDR3 has 15 residues. Trimming stripped 5 bases from V and 0 bases from J, with 11 bases between. The germline V gene encodes CDR1 SGHAT and CDR2 FQNNGV. CDR3 nucleotide sequence: TGTGCCAGCAGCACCCAGGGGACCTCTGGAAACACCATATATTTT. This sequence encodes CASSTQGTSGNTIYF.

This clonotype has a handful of counts. The genes are TRBV7-9 and TRBJ2-3; the match to TRBD2 covers 8 bases. The CDR3 runs 18 residues. Per germline, CDR1 SEHNR and CDR2 FQNEAQ (reference sequence). V was pared by 0 bases and J by 0 bases, with 8 bases of the junction left unmatched. This chain's CDR3 is CASSLATGGPASTDTQYF. CDR3 bases: TGTGCCAGCAGCTTAGCCACGGGAGGGCCTGCTAGCACAGATACGCAGTATTTT. The full variable domain, rest sourced from reference TRBV7-9 and TRBJ2-3, is DTGVSQNPRHKITKRGQNVTFRCDPISEHNRLYWYRQTLGQGPEFLTYFQNEAQLEKSRLLSDRFSAERPKGSFSTLEIQRTEQGDSAMYLCASSLATGGPASTDTQYFGPGTRLTVL.

This clonotype was detected many times. The J gene is TRBJ2-1, the V gene TRBV5-1; D may correspond to TRBD1 or TRBD2 (5 bases each). V was pared by 4 bases and J by 5 bases, with 19 bases between. Germline lookup yields CDR1 SGHRS and CDR2 YFSETQ. There are 16 residues in the CDR3. CDR3 sequence: CASSNGDAGPHNEQFF. DNA for the CDR3: TGCGCCAGCAGCAATGGGGACGCCGGCCCCCACAATGAGCAGTTCTTC.

This clonotype was recorded many times. J is TRBJ2-1 and V is TRBV2; the D is unclear. Looked up from germline, CDR1 is SNHLY and CDR2 is FYNNEI. CDR3 length equals 14 residues. V shed 2 bases and J shed 4 bases, with 9 bases lying between them. DNA of the CDR3: TGTGCCAGCAGTGAATCTATACCATACAATGAGCAGTTCTTC. It specifies CASSESIPYNEQFF.

Here the CDR3 reads CASSSPGGRLGKTQYF. For the CDR3, the DNA is TGTGCCAGTAGTAGCCCAGGGGGGAGGCTGGGAAAGACCCAGTACTTC. The rearrangement uses TRBV19 and TRBJ2-5, with D tentatively TRBD1 (7 bases). V gave up 4 bases and J gave up 6 bases, with 21 bases separating them. This CDR3 has 16 amino acids. Germline V CDR1 and CDR2: LNHDA, SQIVND (reference sequence).

This clonotype was recorded at least ten times. The chain has TRBV14 and TRBJ2-7; no reliable D call. Trimming pared 3 bases from V and 7 bases from J, leaving 16 bases between. Germline V gives CDR1 SGHDN, CDR2 FVKESK. This CDR3 is built from 14 residues. The CDR3, as DNA: TGTGCCAGCAGCCAGACCGGTATTCTAGGGGAGCAGTACTTC. Encoded protein: CASSQTGILGEQYF.

There are many counts of this clonotype. V is TRBV28 and J is TRBJ2-1, with D perhaps matching TRBD2 (6 bases). This CDR3 contains 18 residues. Trimming cost V 6 bases and J 1 base, with 22 bases left between them. Germline V lookup: CDR1 MDHEN, CDR2 SYDVKM. CDR3 sequence (DNA): TGTGCCAGCAGCCCTACTGGAGCGGGCCCTTGGTCCTACAATGAGCAGTTCTTC. It yields the protein CASSPTGAGPWSYNEQFF.

In this sample, this clonotype turned up many times. The chain joins TRBV6-1 to TRBJ2-7; perhaps D is TRBD1 or TRBD2 (5 bases each). Germline loops: CDR1 MNHNS, CDR2 SASEGT. CDR3 length: 13 residues. V shed 6 bases and J shed 7 bases, with 16 bases lying between them. The CDR3 nucleotides are TGTGCCAGCAGGGGGACGGGTAACGGTGAGCAGTACTTC. This codes for CASRGTGNGEQYF.

This chain connects TRBV12-3 or TRBV12-4 to TRBJ2-1, with 8 bases lining up with TRBD1. V dropped 8 bases and J dropped 16; count of bases not matched to a gene: 16. This CDR3 contains 13 residues. CDR3: CASGYPGQVIFFF. The CDR3 coding sequence is TGTGCCAGCGGGTACCCGGGACAGGTCATATTTTTCTTC.

In the case of this clonotype: This may be a read error: a much more frequent sequence differs by one nucleotide. The chain links TRBV28 to TRBJ1-1; perhaps TRBD1 as D (5 bases). Germline lookup yields CDR1 MDHEN and CDR2 SYDVKM. This CDR3 is built from 13 residues. The CDR3 protein is CANSSSRDRGAFF. The CDR3 nucleotides are TGTGCCAACAGTTCATCGCGGGACCGGGGAGCTTTCTTT. The full variable domain, its missing parts supplied by reference TRBV28 and TRBJ1-1, is DVKVTQSSRYLVKRTGEKVFLECVQDMDHENMFWYRQDPGLGLRLIYFSYDVKMKEKGDIPEGYSVSREKKERFSLILESASTNQTSMYLCANSSSRDRGAFFGQGTRLTVV.

There are many counts of this clonotype. The rearrangement uses TRBV12-3 or TRBV12-4 and TRBJ2-3; 9 nucleotides match TRBD1. J was trimmed by 4 bases and V by 6 bases; bases with no gene match: 8. The CDR3 has 15 amino acids. CDR3 sequence reads: CASRLTGTGSDTQYF. The CDR3 coding sequence is TGTGCCAGCAGACTGACGGGGACAGGGTCAGATACGCAGTATTTT.

This clonotype has only a few counts. V gene TRBV27 combines with J gene TRBJ2-7, with 10 bases identical to TRBD2. J lost 5 bases, V lost 9 bases, and 7 bases had no gene match. The CDR3 totals 13 residues. The V gene's germline CDR1 is MNHEY and CDR2 SMNVEV (reference sequence). CDR3 nucleotide sequence: TGTGCCAGTGCTCTAGCGGGAGTGAACGAGCAGTACTTC. Protein sequence: CASALAGVNEQYF.

The chain joins TRBV6-1 to TRBJ1-5; 7 bases line up with TRBD1. CDR3 size: 14 residues. Germline trimming cut 4 bases from V and 11 bases from J; bases unmatched to any gene: 11. Germline lookup yields CDR1 MNHNS and CDR2 SASEGT. The CDR3 DNA sequence: TGTGCCAGCAGTGGACAGGGCCCTGGCGGGTCCCAGCATTTT. Protein: CASSGQGPGGSQHF.

This clonotype was recorded at least ten times. The V call is TRBV29-1, the J call TRBJ1-1; D not certain. Germline assignment: CDR1 SQVTM and CDR2 ANQGSEA. The germline V and J ends were trimmed by 7 bases and 5 bases, with 14 bases remaining between them. This CDR3 spans 12 amino acids. The CDR3 sequence is CSARSPATEAFF. The CDR3 DNA is TGCAGCGCCCGGAGTCCGGCAACTGAAGCTTTCTTT.

The genes are TRBV6-2 or TRBV6-3 and TRBJ2-3; TRBD2 matches 8 bases. Germline assignment: CDR1 MNHEY and CDR2 SVGEGT. The CDR3 loop spans 15 amino acids. The V segment lost 6 bases and the J segment 3 bases; nucleotides outside the gene matches: 8. CDR3 region: CASSARLASTDTQYF. DNA of the CDR3: TGTGCCAGCAGCGCTCGACTAGCGTCGACAGATACGCAGTATTTT.

This clonotype was counted only a few times. Here the CDR3 DNA reads TGTGCCAGCAGCCCTAGGACTAGCGGGATCTACGAGCAGTACTTC. It translates to CASSPRTSGIYEQYF. V is TRBV7-9 and J is TRBJ2-7; 12 positions match TRBD2. The CDR3 totals 15 residues. With 5 bases clipped from V and 3 bases from J, the junction kept 5 bases outside the gene matches. Germline V gives CDR1 SEHNR, CDR2 FQNEAQ (reference sequence).

This clonotype was counted only a few times. The chain is built from TRBV5-5 and TRBJ2-7, with TRBD1 matching over 10 bases. The V gene end was trimmed by 4 bases and the J gene end by 4 bases; junction bases not matched to a gene: 8. The CDR3 is made up of 15 amino acids. From germline, CDR1 is SGHKS and CDR2 YYEKEE (reference sequence). The CDR3 sequence: CASSPGTGDGYEQYF. CDR3 nucleotide sequence: TGTGCCAGCAGCCCCGGGACAGGGGACGGGTACGAGCAGTACTTC.

This clonotype was seen only a few times. The genes are TRBV4-2 and TRBJ2-7; D is uncertain. V lost 5 bases and J lost 2, with 16 bases in between. The germline V gene has CDR1 LGHNA and CDR2 YNFKEQ. The CDR3 consists of 15 residues. In nucleotides, the CDR3 is TGTGCCAGCAGCGGAGAAGCAGTTGGAACCTACGAGCAGTACTTC. Amino acid sequence: CASSGEAVGTYEQYF.

This clonotype was detected a few times. V gene TRBV5-1 combines with J gene TRBJ1-1; D unclear. Trimming cost V 2 bases and J 3 bases, with 11 bases left between them. Per the germline V gene, CDR1 is SGHRS and CDR2 is YFSETQ. This CDR3 has 14 residues. In DNA, the CDR3 is TGCGCCAGCAGCTTCGACATGAGGGACACTGAAGCTTTCTTT. Translation gives CASSFDMRDTEAFF. The whole variable domain, filled in from reference TRBV5-1 and TRBJ1-1, reads KAGVTQTPRYLIKTRGQQVTLSCSPISGHRSVSWYQQTPGQGLQFLFEYFSETQRNKGNFPGRFSGRQFSNSRSEMNVSTLELGDSALYLCASSFDMRDTEAFFGQGTRLTVV.

This clonotype was seen only a few times. The J gene is TRBJ2-4, the V gene TRBV28; 8 nucleotides agree with TRBD1. V dropped 5 bases and J dropped 2; count of bases not matched to a gene: 5. There are 15 residues in the CDR3. Germline loops: CDR1 MDHEN, CDR2 SYDVKM. The CDR3 loop reads CASSQQGDTKNIQYF. DNA of the CDR3: TGTGCCAGCAGTCAACAGGGGGATACCAAAAACATTCAGTACTTC.